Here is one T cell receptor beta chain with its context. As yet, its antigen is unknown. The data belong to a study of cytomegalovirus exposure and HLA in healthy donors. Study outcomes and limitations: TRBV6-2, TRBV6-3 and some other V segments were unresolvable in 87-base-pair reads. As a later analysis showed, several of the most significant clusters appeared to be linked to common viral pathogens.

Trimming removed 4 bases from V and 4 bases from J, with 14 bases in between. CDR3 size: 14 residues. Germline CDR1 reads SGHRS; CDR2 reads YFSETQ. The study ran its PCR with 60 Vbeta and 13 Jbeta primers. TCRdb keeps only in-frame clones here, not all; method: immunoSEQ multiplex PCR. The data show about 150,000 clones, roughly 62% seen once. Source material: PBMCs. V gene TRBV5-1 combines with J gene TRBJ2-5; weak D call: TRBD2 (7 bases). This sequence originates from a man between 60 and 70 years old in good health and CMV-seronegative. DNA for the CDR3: TGCGCCAGCAGCCAACAGGGCGGGGGAGAGACCCAGTACTTC. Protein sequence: CASSQQGGGETQYF.